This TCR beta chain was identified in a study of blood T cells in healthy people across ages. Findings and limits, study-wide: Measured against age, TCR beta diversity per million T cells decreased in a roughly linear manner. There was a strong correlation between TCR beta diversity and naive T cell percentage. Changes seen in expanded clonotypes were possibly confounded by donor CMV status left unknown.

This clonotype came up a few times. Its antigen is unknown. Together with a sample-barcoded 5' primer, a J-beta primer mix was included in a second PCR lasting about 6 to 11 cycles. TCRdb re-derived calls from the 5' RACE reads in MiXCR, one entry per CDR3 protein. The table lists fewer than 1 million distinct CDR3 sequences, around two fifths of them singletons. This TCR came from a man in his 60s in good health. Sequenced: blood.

CDR3 region: CASWAGVVGEQYF. The DNA of the CDR3 is TGTGCCAGCTGGGCGGGGGTAGTAGGGGAGCAGTACTTC. V usage is TRBV6-5 and J usage is TRBJ2-7; 7 bases match TRBD2. Germline V gene lookup returns CDR1 MNHEY and CDR2 SVGAGI. The CDR3 totals 13 residues. Trimming removed 8 bases from V and 7 bases from J; junction bases left unmatched: 11.